This T cell receptor (beta chain) was captured by sequencing in a study of blood T cell repertoires in COVID-19. V trimming: 6 bases; J trimming: 7 bases; junction bases outside the gene matches: 14. Germline CDR1 and CDR2: SEHNR and FQNEAQ (reference sequence). The CDR3 is 16 residues long. The protocol was immunoSEQ multiplex PCR, while the TCRdb copy is restricted to in-frame clones and leaves out a portion. Among approximately 200,000 clones listed, around 95% were seen once. Sequenced sample: peripheral blood. The source of this sequence is a man aged 30 to 45 with COVID-19, enrolled during active disease. This chain uses TRBV7-9 with TRBJ2-3; TRBD1 aligns across 9 bases. As DNA, the CDR3 is TGTGCCAGCAGACCGTCTGGGGGACAGGGCTCGAATACGCAGTATTTT. Its protein is CASRPSGGQGSNTQYF.